The 20 T cell receptor beta chains below come from one sample, sequenced in a study of cytomegalovirus exposure and HLA in healthy donors. Sequenced by immunoSEQ multiplex PCR; TCRdb stores in-frame clones only, minus some. Among 170,000 or so clones, 80% to 85% were seen once, and the ten largest hold 2.8%. The sequencing input was PBMCs. The receptors stem from a woman aged 18-29 years in good health and CMV-seropositive.

The chain uses TRBV6-6 and TRBJ2-2; no firm D call. Germline lookup yields CDR1 MNHNY and CDR2 SVGAGI (reference sequence). Deletions cut 5 bases from V and 1 base from J, with 14 bases between. CDR3 length equals 16 residues. CDR3 nucleotide sequence: TGTGCCAGCAGTCCCCTCTTGCGAGGGAACACCGGGGAGCTGTTTTTT. Translated: CASSPLLRGNTGELFF.

This clone was recorded a few times. This chain uses TRBV19 with TRBJ2-2; 8 bases fit TRBD2. V was clipped by 8 bases and J by 6 bases; unmatched bases: 11. The CDR3 sequence is 15 residues long. The V gene's germline CDR1 is LNHDA and CDR2 SQIVND (reference sequence). The CDR3 nucleotides are TGTGCCAGTCGACCGGGAGGGAGTCGCGCCGGGGAGCTGTTTTTT. Translation gives CASRPGGSRAGELFF.

CDR3 nucleotide sequence: TGTGCCAGCAGCTTAGGCCTAGTAGATACGCAGTATTTT. Amino acids: CASSLGLVDTQYF. The chain carries TRBV11-3 and TRBJ2-3; D gene ambiguous. This CDR3 contains 13 residues. Per the germline V gene, CDR1 is SGHNT and CDR2 is YENEEA. V lost 1 base and J 5 bases, leaving 7 bases between the germline ends. Full variable domain (remainder filled in from reference TRBV11-3 and TRBJ2-3): EAGVVQSPRYKIIEKKQPVAFWCNPISGHNTLYWYLQNLGQGPELLIRYENEEAVDDSQLPKDRFSAERLKGVDSTLKIQPAELGDSAVYLCASSLGLVDTQYFGPGTRLTVL.

This CDR3 is CASSDSHGNTEAFF. CDR3 nucleotides: TGTGCCAGCAGTGACTCACATGGGAACACTGAAGCTTTCTTT. The genes are TRBV6-4 and TRBJ1-1; D not certain. Germline CDR1 is MRHNA and CDR2 is SNTAGT. CDR3 length: 14 residues. V was trimmed by 0 bases and J by 1 base, leaving 6 bases between them.

The rearrangement uses TRBV9 and TRBJ1-2; TRBD1 agrees at 7 bases. Losses at the gene ends were 2 bases for V and 10 bases for J; bases not matched to a gene: 2. The CDR3 runs to 11 residues. The germline V gene encodes CDR1 SGDLS and CDR2 YYNGEE. CDR3 bases: TGTGCCAGCAGCGTGGGACAGCACTACACCTTC. Protein sequence: CASSVGQHYTF.

The rearrangement links TRBV6-6 to TRBJ2-1; D may be TRBD2 (5 bases). Germline V CDR1 and CDR2: MNHNY, SVGAGI (reference sequence). The V and J ends lost 8 bases and 9 bases respectively, with 11 bases between them. The length of the CDR3 is 11 residues. The CDR3 region is CASGFGVEQFF. CDR3 nucleotides: TGTGCCAGCGGATTCGGGGTTGAGCAGTTCTTC.

V and J are TRBV28 and TRBJ2-1; tentative D call: TRBD1 (6 bases). V lost 1 base and J 7 bases, leaving 14 bases between the germline ends. Germline V lookup: CDR1 MDHEN, CDR2 SYDVKM. CDR3 size: 15 residues. CDR3 amino acids: CASSLLGARVNEQFF. CDR3 DNA sequence: TGTGCCAGCAGTTTATTGGGGGCGCGTGTGAATGAGCAGTTCTTC. Variable domain in full (rest from reference TRBV28 and TRBJ2-1): DVKVTQSSRYLVKRTGEKVFLECVQDMDHENMFWYRQDPGLGLRLIYFSYDVKMKEKGDIPEGYSVSREKKERFSLILESASTNQTSMYLCASSLLGARVNEQFFGPGTRLTVL.

This chain links TRBV14 with TRBJ2-7, with 9 bases aligning to TRBD1. CDR3 length: 14 amino acids. Trimming at V came to 4 bases and at J to 3 bases, leaving 4 bases not matched to a gene. Germline assignment: CDR1 SGHDN and CDR2 FVKESK. In DNA, the CDR3 is TGTGCCAGCAGCCCACAGGGGGCGTTCTACGAGCAGTACTTC. Amino acid sequence: CASSPQGAFYEQYF.

In DNA, the CDR3 is TGCGCCAGCAGCGACGGGACACCGGACGAGCAGTACTTC. Residues: CASSDGTPDEQYF. V usage is TRBV5-1 and J usage is TRBJ2-7; weak D call: TRBD1 (6 bases). The germline CDR1 and CDR2 sequences are SGHRS and YFSETQ. The CDR3 loop spans 13 amino acids. V was clipped by 4 bases and J by 5 bases, with 13 bases between them.

The chain uses TRBV19 and TRBJ1-5; maybe TRBD1 (5 bases). CDR1 is LNHDA, CDR2 SQIVND, per germline (reference sequence). The CDR3 covers 15 residues. The V gene lost 3 bases and the J gene lost 2 bases, with 11 bases spanning the gap. CDR3 DNA: TGTGCCAGTAGTATGGGGGGTTTGGGCAATCAGCCCCAGCATTTT. It is translated as CASSMGGLGNQPQHF.

The chain uses TRBV4-3 and TRBJ2-7; 7 bases fit TRBD1. Trimming took 0 bases from V and 2 from J; bases not matched to a gene: 4. Per the germline V gene, CDR1 is LGHNA and CDR2 is YSLEER. The length of the CDR3 is 15 residues. CDR3 residues: CASSQEKGTAYEQYF. The CDR3 DNA reads TGCGCCAGCAGCCAAGAGAAGGGGACAGCCTACGAGCAGTACTTC.

This clone was seen a few times. V usage is TRBV11-2 and J usage is TRBJ1-2; weak D call: TRBD1 (6 bases). This CDR3 region has 13 residues. The V end lost 3 bases, the J end lost 5 bases, and 10 bases lay between the germline ends. Germline loops: CDR1 SGHAT, CDR2 FQNNGV. This chain's CDR3 is CASSLDRDYGYTF. CDR3 sequence (DNA): TGTGCCAGCAGCTTGGACAGAGATTATGGCTACACCTTC.

This clone was detected once. The CDR3 region is CASSLWTGDTEAFF. The DNA of the CDR3 is TGCGCCAGCAGCCTCTGGACAGGGGACACTGAAGCTTTCTTT. The V and J genes are TRBV4-1 and TRBJ1-1; 9 nucleotides line up with TRBD1. CDR3 length equals 14 residues. V was pared by 4 bases and J by 3 bases, with 3 bases of the junction left unmatched. Germline CDR1 is MGHRA and CDR2 is YSYEKL.

The chain joins TRBV4-1 to TRBJ1-3; D remains unclear. Germline values: CDR1 MGHRA, CDR2 YSYEKL. The CDR3 totals 16 residues. Trimming pared 1 base from V and 0 bases from J, leaving 10 bases between. The CDR3 sequence: CASSQGHSLSGNTIYF. In DNA form, the CDR3 reads TGCGCCAGCAGCCAAGGACATTCCCTCTCTGGAAACACCATATATTTT.

The chain links TRBV9 to TRBJ2-1, with a tentative D call TRBD2 (5 bases). This CDR3 has 17 residues. The germline V gene has CDR1 SGDLS and CDR2 YYNGEE. Trimming shortened V by 0 bases and J by 2 bases, and 15 bases separated the two germline ends. The CDR3 loop reads CASSVARSGTTYNEQFF. CDR3 DNA: TGTGCCAGCAGCGTAGCGCGGTCGGGAACCACCTACAATGAGCAGTTCTTC.

The chain links TRBV7-3 to TRBJ2-3, with D perhaps matching TRBD2 (6 bases). The V and J ends lost 5 bases and 6 bases respectively, with 12 bases between them. From germline, CDR1 is SGHTA and CDR2 FQGTGA. The CDR3 is 13 amino acids. The CDR3 sequence is CASSQGLADTQYF. The CDR3 coding sequence is TGTGCCAGCAGCCAGGGACTCGCGGATACGCAGTATTTT. The full variable domain, rest sourced from reference TRBV7-3 and TRBJ2-3, is GAGVSQTPSNKVTEKGKYVELRCDPISGHTALYWYRQSLGQGPEFLIYFQGTGAADDSGLPNDRFFAVRPEGSVSTLKIQRTERGDSAVYLCASSQGLADTQYFGPGTRLTVL.

The rearrangement uses TRBV6-5 and TRBJ1-1; 12 positions agree with TRBD1. The CDR3 sequence is 16 residues long. From germline, CDR1 is MNHEY and CDR2 SVGAGI. Germline trimming cut 0 bases from V and 4 bases from J; bases unmatched to any gene: 3. In nucleotides, the CDR3 is TGTGCCAGCAGTTACTCGGGACAGGGGGCTGGCACTGAAGCTTTCTTT. Its protein product is CASSYSGQGAGTEAFF.

Concerning this clone: Other DNA sequences in this sample translate to the same CDR3. This rearrangement joins TRBV5-4 to TRBJ2-7; TRBD1 matches 8 bases. The trim removed 0 bases at V and 7 bases at J, leaving 6 bases unmatched. This CDR3 is 14 amino acids long. Germline CDR1 reads SGHNT; CDR2 reads YYREEE (reference sequence). CDR3 coding DNA: TGTGCCAGCAGCTTGGAGCAGGGGGCGGGTGAGCAGTACTTC. Translated, it gives CASSLEQGAGEQYF.

This clone was picked up one time. The chain has TRBV13 and TRBJ1-4, with 11 bases lining up with TRBD1. Germline V gene sequence: CDR1 PRHDT, CDR2 FYEKMQ (reference sequence). V shed 6 bases and J 7 bases; nucleotides not matched to a gene: 4. This CDR3 has 14 residues. The CDR3 loop is CASSSGTGGEKLFF. For the CDR3, the DNA is TGTGCCAGCAGTTCCGGGACAGGGGGTGAAAAACTGTTTTTT.

This clone was seen a few times. The J gene is TRBJ2-7, the V gene TRBV27, with D perhaps matching TRBD2 (5 bases). The CDR3 loop spans 18 amino acids. The ends were cut back, 5 bases at V and 0 bases at J, with 23 bases in the middle. Germline CDR1 and CDR2: MNHEY and SMNVEV (reference sequence). Here the CDR3 reads CASSPNLGSRRSSYEQYF. DNA for the CDR3: TGTGCCAGCAGTCCTAATTTGGGTAGCAGGAGGAGCTCCTACGAGCAGTACTTC.